A selection of T cell receptor beta chains follows, all from one sample in a study of beta chain features in type 1 diabetes. Measured with immunoSEQ multiplex PCR; TCRdb has only the in-frame clones, and not every one. Here the sample spans around 330,000 clones, 11% being singletons. Material for sequencing was naive CD4+ T cells from blood. The receptor source for this set is a woman under 40 in good health. Each CDR3 is given with its conserved first and last residue. D genes are given only for firm matches. The listing skips clone size in some rows; elsewhere it reads once, few, many or a size class.

abundance	v_gene	d_gene	j_gene	CDR3aa	CDR3nt
few	TRBV15	TRBD1	TRBJ2-1	CATSSRQGTSNEQFF	TGTGCCACCAGCTCTCGACAGGGGACCTCGAATGAGCAGTTCTTC
.	TRBV27	TRBD2	TRBJ2-7	CASTSLAGGPSREQYF	TGTGCCAGCACTTCTCTGGCGGGAGGGCCCTCTAGGGAGCAGTACTTC
few	TRBV28	.	TRBJ1-5	CASNLNSNQPQHF	TGTGCCAGCAATCTTAATAGCAATCAGCCCCAGCATTTT
few	TRBV4-2	TRBD2	TRBJ2-3	CASSQNPSLAGFTDTQYF	TGTGCCAGCAGCCAAAACCCATCGCTAGCGGGATTCACAGATACGCAGTATTTT
.	TRBV5-6	TRBD2	TRBJ2-3	CASSTASGRTDTQYF	TGTGCCAGCAGCACCGCTAGCGGGAGGACAGATACGCAGTATTTT
.	TRBV28	.	TRBJ2-1	CASSPPTTRFSYNEQFF	TGTGCCAGCAGTCCACCCACGACTAGGTTCTCCTACAATGAGCAGTTCTTC
.	TRBV7-2	TRBD2	TRBJ2-5	CASSFRFSLSGSSSDQYF	TGTGCCAGCAGCTTCCGTTTTTCTCTTAGCGGGAGTTCCTCAGATCAGTACTTC
few	TRBV28	TRBD1	TRBJ1-5	CASSSVMTGLQPQHF	TGTGCCAGCAGTTCCGTGATGACAGGGTTACAGCCCCAGCATTTT
.	TRBV28	.	TRBJ1-1	CASSFHPLRMAGRDNTEAFF	TGTGCCAGCAGTTTCCACCCTCTAAGGATGGCGGGAAGGGATAACACTGAAGCTTTCTTT
few	TRBV4-3	TRBD2	TRBJ2-1	CASSRGLAGAYNEQFF	TGCGCCAGCAGCAGAGGACTAGCGGGAGCTTACAATGAGCAGTTCTTC
.	TRBV5-1	TRBD2	TRBJ2-1	CASSRPPSGRYNEQFF	TGCGCCAGCAGCCGCCCCCCTAGCGGGAGATACAATGAGCAGTTCTTC
once	TRBV14	TRBD2	TRBJ2-2	CASSQIFGTSGSHTGELFF	TGTGCCAGCAGCCAAATATTCGGGACTAGCGGGAGCCACACCGGGGAGCTGTTTTTT
.	TRBV27	TRBD2	TRBJ2-1	CASSLYVAGVQYNEQFF	TGTGCCAGCAGTCTATATGTAGCGGGAGTCCAATACAATGAGCAGTTCTTC
few	TRBV30	.	TRBJ1-5	CAWSVAGRHNQPQHF	TGTGCCTGGTCGGTTGCGGGACGGCACAATCAGCCCCAGCATTTT
few	TRBV29-1	TRBD2	TRBJ2-1	CSVFSGRNNEQFF	TGCAGCGTTTTCAGCGGGAGGAACAATGAGCAGTTCTTC
.	TRBV18	TRBD1	TRBJ2-5	CASSPRDRARETQYF	TGTGCCAGCTCACCGAGGGACAGGGCGAGGGAGACCCAGTACTTC
.	TRBV7-3	.	TRBJ2-1	CASSLTTGQFF	TGTGCCAGCAGCTTGACGACGGGACAGTTCTTC
few	TRBV6-5	.	TRBJ2-1	CASSYTGTPNEQFF	TGTGCCAGCAGTTACACCGGGACTCCCAATGAGCAGTTCTTC
.	TRBV28	TRBD1	TRBJ2-7	CAGYFRDRGHEQYF	TGTGCCGGGTACTTCCGGGACAGGGGGCACGAGCAGTACTTC
few	TRBV30	.	TRBJ2-3	CAWTIADTQYF	TGTGCCTGGACCATTGCAGATACGCAGTATTTT
.	TRBV5-1	TRBD1	TRBJ2-1	CASSHKGQGAAVNEQFF	TGCGCCAGCAGCCATAAGGGACAGGGGGCTGCGGTAAATGAGCAGTTCTTC
few	TRBV30	.	TRBJ2-7	CAWNRGTSYEQYF	TGTGCCTGGAACCGGGGTACTTCCTACGAGCAGTACTTC
.	TRBV14	TRBD2	TRBJ2-3	CASSQYPGLSTDTQYF	TGTGCCAGCAGCCAATATCCGGGACTAAGCACAGATACGCAGTATTTT
.	TRBV15	TRBD1	TRBJ2-5	CATSPDRVARTQYF	TGTGCCACCAGTCCGGACAGGGTTGCGAGGACCCAGTACTTC
.	TRBV30	.	TRBJ1-1	CAWNPQGNTEAFF	TGTGCCTGGAACCCACAGGGAAACACTGAAGCTTTCTTT
once	TRBV19	.	TRBJ2-2	CASSFLDPGELFF	TGTGCCAGTAGTTTTTTAGATCCCGGGGAGCTGTTTTTT
.	TRBV5-4	.	TRBJ2-7	CASSLEAGREQYF	TGTGCCAGCAGCTTGGAGGCAGGGAGGGAGCAGTACTTC
.	TRBV18	.	TRBJ1-4	CASSPQRGRGNEKLFF	TGTGCCAGCTCACCGCAGCGGGGACGCGGCAATGAAAAACTGTTTTTT
few	TRBV5-1	.	TRBJ2-5	CASSPGGTIMVETQYF	TGCGCCAGCAGCCCTGGTGGGACAATAATGGTCGAGACCCAGTACTTC
few	TRBV9	TRBD1	TRBJ2-5	CASGGGQGSQETQYF	TGTGCCAGCGGCGGCGGACAGGGGAGCCAAGAGACCCAGTACTTC
few	TRBV19	.	TRBJ2-3	CASSMGEGADTQYF	TGTGCCAGTAGTATGGGCGAGGGTGCAGATACGCAGTATTTT
few	TRBV11-1	TRBD2	TRBJ2-7	CASSLLAGSYEQYF	TGTGCCAGCAGCTTACTAGCGGGCTCCTACGAGCAGTACTTC
few	TRBV5-1	TRBD1	TRBJ1-1	CASSLGTGSNNQAFF	TGCGCCAGCAGCTTGGGGACAGGAAGCAATAATCAAGCTTTCTTT
few	TRBV11-1	TRBD2	TRBJ2-7	CASSLVSGSFYEQYF	TGTGCCAGCAGCTTGGTTAGCGGGAGTTTCTACGAGCAGTACTTC
.	TRBV2	.	TRBJ2-7	CASSGGPYEQYF	TGTGCCAGCAGTGGAGGGCCCTACGAGCAGTACTTC
few	TRBV5-1	TRBD2	TRBJ2-7	CASSLAGGAPLEQYF	TGCGCCAGCAGCTTGGCCGGGGGGGCCCCATTGGAGCAGTACTTC
few	TRBV29-1	TRBD2	TRBJ2-1	CSVEDQGLGGYEQFF	TGCAGCGTTGAAGATCAGGGACTAGGAGGTTATGAGCAGTTCTTC
few	TRBV5-1	.	TRBJ1-4	CASSPDRTATNEKLFF	TGCGCCAGCAGCCCTGATCGGACAGCAACTAATGAAAAACTGTTTTTT
.	TRBV18	.	TRBJ1-1	CASSSGLMNTEAFF	TGTGCCAGCTCTTCAGGTCTAATGAACACTGAAGCTTTCTTT
few	TRBV4-3	.	TRBJ2-1	CASSRGVVPYNEQFF	TGCGCCAGCAGCCGCGGGGTTGTCCCCTACAATGAGCAGTTCTTC
.	TRBV18	TRBD1	TRBJ1-2	CASSPVQTGADYGYTF	TGTGCCAGCTCACCAGTCCAAACAGGGGCCGACTATGGCTACACCTTC
few	TRBV28	TRBD1	TRBJ2-6	CASSLTGVSSGANVLTF	TGTGCCAGCAGTTTAACAGGGGTCTCCTCTGGGGCCAACGTCCTGACTTTC
.	TRBV5-6	TRBD2	TRBJ2-1	CASSRRGGIANEQFF	TGTGCCAGCAGCCGGCGGGGGGGGATCGCCAATGAGCAGTTCTTC
.	TRBV19	.	TRBJ2-5	CATGTTEETQYF	TGTGCCACCGGGACAACGGAAGAGACCCAGTACTTC